This TCR beta chain comes out of a study of blood T cells in healthy people across ages. The V end was cut by 3 bases, the J end by 12 bases, with 11 bases between. Germline CDR1 is KGHDR and CDR2 is SFDVKD. The CDR3 has 12 amino acids. Through a sample-barcoded 5' primer and a J-beta primer mix, a second PCR was run for roughly 6 to 12 cycles. All cDNA molecules were each tagged by a template-switch adaptor with 12 random nucleotides. Every sample gave at least 3 million paired-end reads containing CDR3. Each CDR3 protein gets one entry after TCRdb re-called the 5' RACE reads with MiXCR. The sample shows some 640,000 distinct CDR3 sequences, approximately 49% of them seen only once. Findings of the study overall: When set beside aged donors, long-lived donors presented more naive CD4+ cells and higher diversity.

On this clonotype itself: Its cognate antigen is unknown.

Sequenced sample: blood. The TCR comes from a woman aged 60-75 years in good health. The gene calls are TRBV24-1 and TRBJ2-1, with TRBD2 as a possible D gene (5 bases). The DNA of the CDR3 is TGTGCCACCAGTGATGGAGCGGCTGGGCAGTTCTTC. Amino acids: CATSDGAAGQFF.